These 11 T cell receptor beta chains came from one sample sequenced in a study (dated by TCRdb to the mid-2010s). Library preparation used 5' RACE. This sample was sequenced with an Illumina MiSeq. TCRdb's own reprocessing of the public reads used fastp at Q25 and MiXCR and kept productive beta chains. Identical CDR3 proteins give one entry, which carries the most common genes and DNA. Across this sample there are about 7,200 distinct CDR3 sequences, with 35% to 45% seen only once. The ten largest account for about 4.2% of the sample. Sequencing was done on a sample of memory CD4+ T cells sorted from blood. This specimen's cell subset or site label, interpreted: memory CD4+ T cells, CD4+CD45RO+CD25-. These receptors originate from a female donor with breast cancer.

The CDR3: CATTMGLASTDTQYF. DNA of the CDR3: TGTGCCACCACCATGGGACTAGCGTCAACAGATACGCAGTATTTT. The V call is TRBV6-5, the J call TRBJ2-3, with 10 positions matching TRBD2. V gave up 10 bases and J gave up 3 bases; unmatched junction bases: 10. The CDR3 has 15 amino acids. Germline V gene data show CDR1 as MNHEY and CDR2 as SVGAGI.

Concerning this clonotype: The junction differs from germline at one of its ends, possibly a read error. CDR3 region: CAISDKGDSYNGQFF. DNA for the CDR3: TGTGCCATCAGTGACAAGGGGGACTCCTACAATGGGCAGTTCTTC. The chain joins TRBV10-3 to TRBJ2-1, with D possibly called TRBD1 or TRBD2 (6 bases each). The CDR3 extends over 15 amino acids. Germline-derived CDR1 and CDR2 are ENHRY and SYGVKD.

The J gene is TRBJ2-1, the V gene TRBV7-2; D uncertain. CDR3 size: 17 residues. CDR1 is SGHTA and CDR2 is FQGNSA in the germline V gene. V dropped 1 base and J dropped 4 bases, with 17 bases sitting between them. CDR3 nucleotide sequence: TGTGCCAGCAGCTTAGGGCCCCTCCAGCTTACTTACAATGAGCAGTTCTTC. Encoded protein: CASSLGPLQLTYNEQFF.

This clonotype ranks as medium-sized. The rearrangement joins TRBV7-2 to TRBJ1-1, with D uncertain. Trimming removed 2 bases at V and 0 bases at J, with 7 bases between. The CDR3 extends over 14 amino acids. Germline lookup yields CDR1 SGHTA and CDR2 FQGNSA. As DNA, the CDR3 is TGTGCCAGCAGCTTAATGGGCATGAACACTGAAGCTTTCTTT. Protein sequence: CASSLMGMNTEAFF.

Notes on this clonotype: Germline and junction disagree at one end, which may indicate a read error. This chain's CDR3 is CASSGGKTTGTQYF. CDR3 in DNA: TGCGCCAGCAGTGGTGGGAAGACCACAGGTACGCAGTATTTT. The chain uses TRBV5-1 and TRBJ2-3; D is perhaps TRBD1 (5 bases). Germline assignment: CDR1 SGHRS and CDR2 YFSETQ. This CDR3 spans 14 amino acids. The full variable domain, completed using reference TRBV5-1 and TRBJ2-3, is KAGVTQTPRYLIKTRGQQVTLSCSPISGHRSVSWYQQTPGQGLQFLFEYFSETQRNKGNFPGRFSGRQFSNSRSEMNVSTLELGDSALYLCASSGGKTTGTQYFGPGTRLTVL.

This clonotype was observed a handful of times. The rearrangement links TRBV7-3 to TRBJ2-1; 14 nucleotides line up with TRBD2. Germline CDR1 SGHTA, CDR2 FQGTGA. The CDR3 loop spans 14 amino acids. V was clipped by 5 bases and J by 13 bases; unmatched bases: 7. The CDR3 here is CASSPGLAGGKQFF. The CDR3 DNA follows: TGTGCCAGCAGCCCCGGACTAGCGGGGGGAAAACAGTTCTTC. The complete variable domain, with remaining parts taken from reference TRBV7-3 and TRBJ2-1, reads GAGVSQTPSNKVTEKGKYVELRCDPISGHTALYWYRQSLGQGPEFLIYFQGTGAADDSGLPNDRFFAVRPEGSVSTLKIQRTERGDSAVYLCASSPGLAGGKQFFGPGTRLTVL.

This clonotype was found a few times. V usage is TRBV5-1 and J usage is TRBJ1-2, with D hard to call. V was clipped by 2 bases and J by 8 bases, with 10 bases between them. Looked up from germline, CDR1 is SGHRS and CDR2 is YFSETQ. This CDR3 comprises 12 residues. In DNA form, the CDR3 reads TGCGCCAGCAGCTTCGGTACGGGGGGCTACACCTTC. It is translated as CASSFGTGGYTF. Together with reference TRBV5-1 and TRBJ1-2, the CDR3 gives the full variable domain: KAGVTQTPRYLIKTRGQQVTLSCSPISGHRSVSWYQQTPGQGLQFLFEYFSETQRNKGNFPGRFSGRQFSNSRSEMNVSTLELGDSALYLCASSFGTGGYTFGSGTRLTVV.

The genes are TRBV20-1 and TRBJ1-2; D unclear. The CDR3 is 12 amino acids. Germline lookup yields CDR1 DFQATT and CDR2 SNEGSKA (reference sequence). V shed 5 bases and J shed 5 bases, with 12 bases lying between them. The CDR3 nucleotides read TGCAGTGCTCCTACGGATCCTTATGGCTACACCTTC. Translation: CSAPTDPYGYTF.

CDR3 loop: CASSQEVWNEAFF. CDR3 coding DNA: TGTGCCAGCAGCCAAGAGGTTTGGAATGAAGCTTTCTTT. This rearrangement joins TRBV3-1 to TRBJ1-1; D ambiguous. The CDR3 is 13 amino acids. Trimming shortened V by 0 bases and J by 7 bases, and 9 bases separated the two germline ends. Germline values: CDR1 LGHDT, CDR2 YNNKEL (reference sequence).

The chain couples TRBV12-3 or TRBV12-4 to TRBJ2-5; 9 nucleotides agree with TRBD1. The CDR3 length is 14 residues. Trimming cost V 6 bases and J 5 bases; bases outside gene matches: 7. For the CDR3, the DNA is TGTGCCAGCAGCTCAGGACAGGGGACCGAGACCCAGTACTTC. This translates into CASSSGQGTETQYF.

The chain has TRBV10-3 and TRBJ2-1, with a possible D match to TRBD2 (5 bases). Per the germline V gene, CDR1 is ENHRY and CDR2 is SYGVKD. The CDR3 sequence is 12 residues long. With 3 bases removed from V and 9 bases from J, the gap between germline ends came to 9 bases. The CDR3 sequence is CAISDLEGEQFF. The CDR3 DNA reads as TGTGCCATCAGTGACCTAGAGGGTGAGCAGTTCTTC.